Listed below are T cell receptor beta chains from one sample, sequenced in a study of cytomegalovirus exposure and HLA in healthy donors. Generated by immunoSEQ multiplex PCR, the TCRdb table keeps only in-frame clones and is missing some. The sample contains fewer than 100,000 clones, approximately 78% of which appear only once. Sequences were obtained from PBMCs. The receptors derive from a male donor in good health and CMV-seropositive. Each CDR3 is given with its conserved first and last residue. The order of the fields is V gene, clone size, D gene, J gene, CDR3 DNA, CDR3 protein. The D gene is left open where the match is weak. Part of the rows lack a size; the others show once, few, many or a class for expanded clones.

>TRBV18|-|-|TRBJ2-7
TGTGCCAGCTCCGGGGGTTACGAGCAGTACTTC
CASSGGYEQYF
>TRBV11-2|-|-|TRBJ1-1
TGTGCCAGCAGCTTAGACGGGTGGAACACTGAAGCTTTCTTT
CASSLDGWNTEAFF
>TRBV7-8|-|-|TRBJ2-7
TGTGCCAGCAGCCCCCCCCGCGGGCAGAGCTCCTACGAGCAGTACTTC
CASSPPRGQSSYEQYF
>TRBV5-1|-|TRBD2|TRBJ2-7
TGCGCCAGCAGCGAAACGGGAGGGACTTCCTACGAGCAGTACTTC
CASSETGGTSYEQYF
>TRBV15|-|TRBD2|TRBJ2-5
TGTGCCACCAGCAGAGATGGGGGACTACCCAAGACCCAGTACTTC
CATSRDGGLPKTQYF
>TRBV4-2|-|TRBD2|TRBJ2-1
TGTGCCAGCAGCCAAGCTTTGCTAGCGGGAGCCTACAATGAGCAGTTCTTC
CASSQALLAGAYNEQFF
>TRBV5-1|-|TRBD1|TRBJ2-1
TGCGCCAGCAGCGTAGGACAGGGGGGAGAGCAGTTCTTC
CASSVGQGGEQFF
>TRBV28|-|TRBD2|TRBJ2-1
TGTGCCAGCAGTTTCCCCGGACTAGCGGGAGGTCCGAGCTCCTACAATGAGCAGTTCTTC
CASSFPGLAGGPSSYNEQFF
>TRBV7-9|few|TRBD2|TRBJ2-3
TGTTCCAGCAGCGGGGAGGGCACAGATACGCAGTATTTT
CSSSGEGTDTQYF
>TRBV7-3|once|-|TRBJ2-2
TGTGCCAGCAGCTCACGTCCCGGGACACCGAACACCGGGGAGCTGTTTTTT
CASSSRPGTPNTGELFF
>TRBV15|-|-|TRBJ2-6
TGTGCCACCAGCAGGGGGCAAGCTGGGGCCAACGTCCTGACTTTC
CATSRGQAGANVLTF
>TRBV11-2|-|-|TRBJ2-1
TGTGCCAGCAGCTCCCGGGACTGGTATGAGCAGTTCTTC
CASSSRDWYEQFF
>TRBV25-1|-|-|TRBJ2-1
TGTGCCAGCAGTGTCTTCTACGATCCCGGTGAGCAGTTCTTC
CASSVFYDPGEQFF
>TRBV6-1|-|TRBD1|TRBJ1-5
TGTGCCAGCACTGACAGGGGGCTTAATCAGCCCCAGCATTTT
CASTDRGLNQPQHF
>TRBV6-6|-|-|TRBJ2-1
TGTGCCAGCAGCCGAGAAATTGAGCAGTTCTTC
CASSREIEQFF
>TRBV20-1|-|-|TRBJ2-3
TGCAGTGCTAGCGGGAAACATACGCAGTATTTT
CSASGKHTQYF
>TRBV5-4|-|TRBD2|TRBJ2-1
TGTGCCAGCATTATCAGGGCGGGAGGGCCAAGTGAGCAGTTCTTC
CASIIRAGGPSEQFF
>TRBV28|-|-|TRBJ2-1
TGTGCCAGCAGTTTATGGGGGCTAGCGCAACGCTCCTACAATGAGCAGTTCTTC
CASSLWGLAQRSYNEQFF
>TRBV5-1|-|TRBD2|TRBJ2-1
TGCGCCAGCAGCGCACAGGGACTAGCGGGAGGGACTGAGCAGTTCTTC
CASSAQGLAGGTEQFF
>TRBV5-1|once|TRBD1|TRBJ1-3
TGCGCCAGCAGCTGGGGGGACAGGCCCTCTGGAAACACCATATATTTT
CASSWGDRPSGNTIYF
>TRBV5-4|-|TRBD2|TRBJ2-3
TGTGCCAGCAGCCCCTTAGGGAGGGCAGATACGCAGTATTTT
CASSPLGRADTQYF
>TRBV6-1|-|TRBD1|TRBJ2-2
TGTGCCAGCAGGGGAGACAGGGTATACACCGGGGAGCTGTTTTTT
CASRGDRVYTGELFF
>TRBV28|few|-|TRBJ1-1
TGTGCCAGCAGTTTAGAGGGGGACCGAAAAGCTTTCTTT
CASSLEGDRKAFF
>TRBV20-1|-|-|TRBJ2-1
TGCAGTGCTCAAACTCATGAGCAGTTCTTC
CSAQTHEQFF
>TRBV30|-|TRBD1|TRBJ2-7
TGTGCCTGGAGTGGAACAGGGGGGAAAGTAGACGAGCAGTACTTC
CAWSGTGGKVDEQYF
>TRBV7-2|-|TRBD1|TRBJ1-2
TGTGCCAGCAGCTCACAGGGGTTGGGGGGCTACACCTTC
CASSSQGLGGYTF
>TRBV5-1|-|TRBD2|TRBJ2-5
TGCGCCAGCAGCTTTAGCTCTAGCGGGAGACGAGAGACCCAGTACTTC
CASSFSSSGRRETQYF
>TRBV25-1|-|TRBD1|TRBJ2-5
TGTGCCAGCAGCGAGGGACAGGGACCGATGGCGACCCAGTACTTC
CASSEGQGPMATQYF
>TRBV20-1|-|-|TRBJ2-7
TGCAGTGCTAGTCAGGTGACCGAGCAGTACTTC
CSASQVTEQYF
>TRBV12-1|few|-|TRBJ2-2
TGTGCCAGCAGCTTTGCGCGGACAGAGAACACCGGGGAGCTGTTTTTT
CASSFARTENTGELFF
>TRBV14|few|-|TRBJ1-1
TGTGCCAGCAGCTATTATACACTGAACACTGAAGCTTTCTTT
CASSYYTLNTEAFF
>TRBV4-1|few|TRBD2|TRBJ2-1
TGCGCCAGCAGCCAAGGCAGGCTAGCGGGACTGAATGAGCAGTTCTTC
CASSQGRLAGLNEQFF
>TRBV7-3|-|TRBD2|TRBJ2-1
TGTGCCAGCAGCAAAAGGGCGGGAGGATACAGTGAGCAGTTCTTC
CASSKRAGGYSEQFF
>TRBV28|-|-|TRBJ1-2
TGTGCCAGCACGAGTACCCCAACTAACTATGGCTACACCTTC
CASTSTPTNYGYTF
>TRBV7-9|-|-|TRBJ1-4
TGTTCCAGCAGCTTAGGACAGAATGAAAAACTGTTTTTT
CSSSLGQNEKLFF
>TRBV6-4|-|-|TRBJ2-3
TGTGCCAGCAGTGAGGGCGGGAGCACAGATACGCAGTATTTT
CASSEGGSTDTQYF
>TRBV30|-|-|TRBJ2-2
TGTGCCTGGAGTGTAAGCGCCGGGGAGCTGTTTTTT
CAWSVSAGELFF
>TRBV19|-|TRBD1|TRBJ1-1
TGTGCCAGTATCGGACAGGGGAGAACTGAAGCTTTCTTT
CASIGQGRTEAFF
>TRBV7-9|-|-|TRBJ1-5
TGTGCCAGCAGCCCTACGCAGGGGCTCCCCCAGCATTTT
CASSPTQGLPQHF
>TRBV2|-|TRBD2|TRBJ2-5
TGTGCCAGCAGTGAATTGGCAGGGAGGGGAGAGACCCAGTACTTC
CASSELAGRGETQYF
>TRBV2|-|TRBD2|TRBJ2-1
TGTGCCAGCAAGGCTAGCGGGAGGGATGAGCAGTTCTTC
CASKASGRDEQFF
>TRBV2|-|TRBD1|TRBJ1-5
TGTGCCAGCAGGGACAGGGGAGGGTCGCAGCCCCAGCATTTT
CASRDRGGSQPQHF
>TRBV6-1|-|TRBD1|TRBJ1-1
TGTGCCACCAGTGTTCCTATAGGACAGGCCCATCGGAGCACTGAAGCTTTCTTT
CATSVPIGQAHRSTEAFF
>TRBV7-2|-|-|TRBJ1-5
TGTGCCAGCAGCTTATTACCCGGACACACGAGGCAGCCCCAGCATTTT
CASSLLPGHTRQPQHF
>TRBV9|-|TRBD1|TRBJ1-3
TGTGCCAGCAGCGCGAAGGGACAGGGGCACACCATATATTTT
CASSAKGQGHTIYF
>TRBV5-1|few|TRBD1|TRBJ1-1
TGCGCCAGCAGCGCCGGGACAGGGAACACTGAAGCTTTCTTT
CASSAGTGNTEAFF
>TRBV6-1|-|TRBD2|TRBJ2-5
TGTGCCAGCAGTCCGACTAGCGGAGCCCAAGAGACCCAGTACTTC
CASSPTSGAQETQYF
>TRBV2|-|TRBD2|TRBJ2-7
TGTGCCAGCAAGCAGAGCGCGGGAGGTTCCTACGAGCAGTACTTC
CASKQSAGGSYEQYF
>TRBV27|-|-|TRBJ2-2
TGTGCCAGCAGTTTTGCGGTGAACACCGGGGAGCTGTTTTTT
CASSFAVNTGELFF
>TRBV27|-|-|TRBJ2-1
TGTGCCACCGCGAAAATTGGGCCGAGAGGGTCCAATGAGCAGTTCTTC
CATAKIGPRGSNEQFF
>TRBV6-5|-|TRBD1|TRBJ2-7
TGTGCCAGCAGTGACAGGGTTAGCGCCTACGAGCAGTACTTC
CASSDRVSAYEQYF
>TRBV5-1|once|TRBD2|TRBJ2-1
TGCGCCAGCACCCTGGGGCTAGCGGGAGAAGAGGATGAGCAGTTCTTC
CASTLGLAGEEDEQFF